This T cell receptor beta chain was sequenced for a study of blood T cell repertoires in COVID-19. The overall study: Sources were T cells, B-cell-depleted T cells, or PBMCs; the material itself was cDNA or gDNA.

V lost 3 bases and J lost 3; bases outside the gene matches: 6. The germline gives CDR1 MGHDK, CDR2 SYGVNS. The CDR3 sequence is 18 residues long. How the authors handled the data: By means of reference gene primer amplification, nucleated cell counts were estimated. Method: immunoSEQ multiplex PCR; TCRdb's copy keeps in-frame clones and lacks some. Clone size and V and J calls were adopted from that table, with D and trimming inferred from the DNA. Here the sample spans around 290,000 clones, approximately 91% being singletons. Adults between roughly 18 and 95 years of age took part from 24 US areas.

The clonotype originates from a woman aged 25 to 39 who had recovered from COVID-19. Sequenced: PBMCs or T cells enriched from blood (not recorded which). The chain combines TRBV25-1 with TRBJ2-2; TRBD2 agrees at 14 bases. The CDR3 protein is CASSDPRLAGGHTGELFF. CDR3 nucleotide sequence: TGTGCCAGCAGTGATCCCCGACTAGCGGGAGGGCACACCGGGGAGCTGTTTTTT.